This TCR beta chain came from a study of blood T cell repertoires in COVID-19. At the level of the study: In each case, the material was cDNA or gDNA derived from T cells, B-cell-depleted T cells, or PBMCs.

This study enrolled people aged 18 to 89 from about 26 US geographic areas. Each recovered donor of Cohort 3 presented with two negative PCRs, clearance, or symptom resolution. This CDR3 comprises 14 residues. Germline assignment: CDR1 SGHRS and CDR2 YFSETQ. Trimming removed 4 bases from V and 1 base from J; junction bases left unmatched: 4. Source study methods: It was from reference gene primer amplification that nucleated cell counts were estimated. Produced via immunoSEQ multiplex PCR; TCRdb's table is partial and in-frame only. V and J calls and clone size follow that table, whereas D and trimming were derived from the DNA. The table lists some 160,000 clones, 84% of them singletons.

Sequencing was carried out using PBMCs or T cells enriched from blood (not recorded which). V gene TRBV5-1 combines with J gene TRBJ2-5; TRBD1 matches 7 bases. This TCR was recovered from a woman aged 45-65 years who had recovered from COVID-19. This CDR3 reads CASSLQGTQETQYF. Written as DNA, the CDR3 is TGCGCCAGCAGCCTACAGGGGACCCAAGAGACCCAGTACTTC.